This T cell receptor beta chain was recovered during a study of blood T cell repertoires in COVID-19 (dated by TCRdb to the early 2020s). About the full investigation: The collaborator samples originated in the United States, Italy and Spain and spanned the acute and convalescent phases of COVID-19. The repertoires were released in a freely available public database meant as a resource for research on the immune response to SARS-CoV-2. A de-identified subject ID, COVID-19 status, age in years and sex were almost always included in the sample metadata. Samples came from the ongoing ImmuneRACE study (first 160 participants) plus 1,254 subjects from 6 global collaborators. The prospective study material was composed of cDNA or gDNA derived from T cells, B-cell-depleted T cells, or PBMCs. Deeply sampled blood TCRbeta repertoires from subjects exposed to, actively infected with, or recovered from COVID-19 were included in the dataset. Where available, HLA class I and class II types were obtained from metadata supplied by the sample provider rather than from assay-based typing. The paper as a whole reports these results and caveats: The quantity of clinical and demographic metadata differed by source and by participant and was supplied without curation.

On this clone itself: This receptor's antigen is unknown. Qualities for individual bases were not recorded, and no much larger clone is one base off.

TCRbeta CDR3 regions were amplified from genomic DNA by means of the immunoSEQ Assay, a bias-controlled multiplex PCR. Per the source publication's procedure: Within the assay, amplification of reference gene primers was used to estimate how many nucleated cells each sample contained. To quantify the absolute abundance of each unique TCRbeta CDR3 rearrangement, sequence reads were collapsed and filtered. For each sample, productive Simpson clonality was calculated as the square root of Simpson's diversity index over productive rearrangements. TCRdb limited this immuneACCESS table to in-frame rearrangements with V and J called. A share of clones is missing; checked studies link under half to unresolved V genes, and the rest is unexplained. V, J and clone size reflect that table, while D and trimming were determined from the DNA. This sample holds 200,000 to 250,000 clones; approximately 84% were observed only once. Over 1.5% of the sample is in the top ten clones.

Trimming accounts for 5 bases at V and 4 bases at J, while the number of junction bases matched to no gene is 14. Sequences MDHEN (CDR1) and SYDVKM (CDR2) are obtained from the germline V gene. The CDR3 runs 17 amino acids, cysteine and phenylalanine included. Of all the DNA, just the CDR3 is kept, 51 bases in frame from base 1. Whole blood was collected in K2EDTA tubes by collaborating institutions according to the institutions' own protocols. For TCRbeta analysis, collaborator samples were shipped as frozen whole blood, as isolated PBMCs, or as DNA extracted from either sample type. The sequence was obtained from a man aged 35-49 years with active or convalescent COVID-19. Sequenced: peripheral blood. This chain joins TRBV28 to TRBJ2-5, with 9 junctional bases fitting TRBD1. This receptor carries the CDR3 CASSPFGGTGITETQYF. The DNA sequence is given as TGTGCCAGCAGTCCGTTCGGCGGGACAGGGATCACAGAGACCCAGTACTTC.